This T cell receptor (beta chain) appears in the sequencing data of a study of blood T cells in healthy people across ages. Study-level findings and limits: In these data, TCR beta diversity tracked strongly with naive T cell percentage. As age increased, TCR beta diversity per million T cells fell in a roughly linear fashion.

A second 7 to 11 cycle PCR used barcoded and J-beta primers. Individual samples furnished no less than 3 million CDR3-containing paired-end reads apiece. TCRdb passed the 5' RACE reads through MiXCR, listing each CDR3 protein once. The sample has 1,500,000 or so distinct CDR3 sequences, approximately 60% seen once; the top ten hold 6.5% to 8.5%. Germline CDR1 is SQVTM and CDR2 is ANQGSEA. This CDR3 comprises 13 residues. The V gene lost 5 bases and the J gene lost 3 bases, with 11 bases spanning the gap. This clonotype was recorded a few times. Its antigen is unknown. V is TRBV29-1 and J is TRBJ2-1; D ambiguous. This sequence originates from a man between 18 and 35 years old in good health. Sample: blood. The CDR3 nucleotides read TGCAGCGTTCAACGGCCCAACTACAATGAGCAGTTCTTC. It translates to CSVQRPNYNEQFF.